Each of the 29 T cell receptor beta chains below was sequenced from the same sample in a study of blood T cell repertoires in COVID-19. The data were produced by immunoSEQ multiplex PCR, yet TCRdb's version contains in-frame clones alone and is incomplete. The table lists some 120,000 clones, roughly 80% of them singletons. The sequencing sample was made of peripheral blood. These receptors came from a man aged 25-45 years with acute or convalescent COVID-19.

The CDR3 DNA sequence: TGTGCCAGCAGCTCGGACAGGGGGCGGCAGGGCTACACCTTC. Translating gives CASSSDRGRQGYTF. V and J are TRBV11-2 and TRBJ1-2; 11 bases match TRBD1. V shed 4 bases and J 8 bases; nucleotides not matched to a gene: 6. Germline V gene data show CDR1 as SGHAT and CDR2 as FQNNGV. This CDR3 has 14 residues.

The chain links TRBV7-9 to TRBJ1-6, with D possibly being TRBD1 (5 bases). V was cut by 5 bases and J by 0 bases, with 11 bases left in between. CDR3 length: 16 amino acids. The V gene's germline CDR1 is SEHNR and CDR2 FQNEAQ (reference sequence). The CDR3 here is CASSPTDSSYNSPLHF. The CDR3 nucleotides are TGTGCCAGCAGCCCGACAGATAGCTCCTATAATTCACCCCTCCACTTT.

This clone was seen once. This rearrangement joins TRBV4-1 to TRBJ1-5, with TRBD1 matching over 9 bases. The V and J ends lost 4 bases and 2 bases, in that order; junction bases with no gene match: 3. This CDR3 comprises 15 residues. Germline-derived CDR1 and CDR2 are MGHRA and YSYEKL. CDR3 sequence (DNA): TGCGCCAGCAGCCTGGGACAGGGAGGCAATCAGCCCCAGCATTTT. It specifies CASSLGQGGNQPQHF.

The rearrangement links TRBV19 to TRBJ1-1; 7 nucleotides align to TRBD1. This CDR3 has 14 amino acids. Trimming removed 5 bases from V and 5 bases from J; junction bases left unmatched: 8. Germline V lookup: CDR1 LNHDA, CDR2 SQIVND (reference sequence). The CDR3 sequence is CASSVQGEFTEAFF. CDR3 sequence (DNA): TGTGCCAGTAGTGTTCAGGGGGAGTTTACTGAAGCTTTCTTT.

V gene TRBV6-5 combines with J gene TRBJ2-3; 7 positions match TRBD1. Germline V gene lookup returns CDR1 MNHEY and CDR2 SVGAGI. The CDR3 loop spans 15 amino acids. With 5 bases clipped from V and 2 bases from J, the junction kept 7 bases outside the gene matches. The DNA of the CDR3 is TGTGCCAGCAGTACCGGACAGGTGATCACAGATACGCAGTATTTT. Its protein product is CASSTGQVITDTQYF.

The chain links TRBV6-1 to TRBJ2-1, with D possibly being TRBD2 (6 bases). This CDR3 is 16 amino acids long. Trimming took 0 bases from V and 8 from J, leaving 17 bases between them. CDR1 is MNHNS, CDR2 SASEGT, per germline. The CDR3 coding sequence is TGTGCCAGCAGTGAAGCGGTCGGAGGGCGTTTGGATGAGCAGTTCTTC. Residues: CASSEAVGGRLDEQFF.

This chain joins TRBV6-5 and TRBJ1-2; TRBD1 agrees at 7 bases. The germline V gene has CDR1 MNHEY and CDR2 SVGAGI. With 6 bases clipped from V and 0 bases from J, the junction kept 7 bases outside the gene matches. The CDR3 extends over 15 amino acids. The CDR3 reads CASRPDREANYGYTF. The CDR3 DNA reads as TGTGCCAGCAGACCCGACAGGGAAGCTAACTATGGCTACACCTTC.

V gene TRBV28 combines with J gene TRBJ2-2; TRBD2 matches 9 bases. Germline-derived CDR1 and CDR2 are MDHEN and SYDVKM. This CDR3 has 16 amino acids. J gave up 7 bases and V 6 bases, and 12 bases lay outside the gene matches. The CDR3 DNA is TGTGCCAGCAGATTACGTAGCGGGAGAATAGGCGGGGAGCTGTTTTTT. This gives the protein CASRLRSGRIGGELFF.

The gene calls are TRBV29-1 and TRBJ2-3; TRBD1 aligns across 12 bases. V shed 5 bases and J 6 bases; nucleotides not matched to a gene: 9. The CDR3 loop spans 15 amino acids. Germline CDR1 reads SQVTM; CDR2 reads ANQGSEA. DNA for the CDR3: TGCAGCGTTCTAAGGGACAGGGGGCCCCTTGATACGCAGTATTTT. Its translation: CSVLRDRGPLDTQYF.

The chain combines TRBV5-1 with TRBJ1-1; 9 bases map to TRBD1. This CDR3 comprises 15 residues. CDR1 is SGHRS, CDR2 YFSETQ, per germline. V lost 4 bases to trimming and J lost 5 bases; unmatched junction nucleotides: 9. The CDR3 sequence: CASSPGDREWTEAFF. In DNA form, the CDR3 reads TGCGCCAGCAGCCCGGGGGACAGGGAGTGGACTGAAGCTTTCTTT.

This clone appeared a few times. V usage is TRBV24-1 and J usage is TRBJ2-1; D unresolved. The ends were cut back, 0 bases at V and 7 bases at J, with 9 bases in the middle. The germline CDR1 and CDR2 sequences are KGHDR and SFDVKD. CDR3 length: 14 amino acids. CDR3 in DNA: TGTGCCACCAGTGATTTGAACAGCCGGAATGAGCAGTTCTTC. This gives the protein CATSDLNSRNEQFF.

The chain employs TRBV7-9 and TRBJ1-6; D possibly corresponds to TRBD1 (6 bases). This CDR3 has 14 residues. The germline gives CDR1 SEHNR, CDR2 FQNEAQ (reference sequence). Trimming left V 6 bases short and J 10 bases short, with 16 bases between. The CDR3 sequence: CASRGGQGWSPLHF. CDR3 DNA: TGTGCCAGCAGGGGGGGGCAGGGATGGTCACCCCTCCACTTT.

The J gene is TRBJ2-5, the V gene TRBV7-9; 8 bases line up with TRBD1. CDR3 length equals 15 residues. Per the germline V gene, CDR1 is SEHNR and CDR2 is FQNEAQ (reference sequence). With 1 base clipped from V and 5 bases from J, the junction kept 6 bases outside the gene matches. The CDR3: CASSLGQGAWETQYF. The DNA for the CDR3 is TGTGCCAGCAGCTTAGGGCAGGGGGCTTGGGAGACCCAGTACTTC.

This chain joins TRBV5-1 and TRBJ1-1; 11 positions match TRBD1. This CDR3 region has 14 residues. With V trimmed by 6 bases and J by 5 bases, 6 bases remained unmatched. Looked up from germline, CDR1 is SGHRS and CDR2 is YFSETQ. CDR3 residues: CASTKDRGQTEAFF. DNA for the CDR3: TGCGCCAGCACCAAGGACAGGGGGCAAACTGAAGCTTTCTTT.

This clone was seen only once. The J gene is TRBJ2-1, the V gene TRBV6-2 or TRBV6-3; 8 nucleotides agree with TRBD2. CDR3 length: 13 residues. Germline values: CDR1 MNHEY, CDR2 SVGEGT. The J segment lost 10 bases and the V segment lost 6 bases, leaving 8 bases of the junction unmatched. The CDR3 here is CASSASGSREQFF. As DNA, the CDR3 is TGTGCCAGCAGCGCTAGCGGGTCCCGAGAGCAGTTCTTC.

The genes are TRBV5-1 and TRBJ1-1; TRBD1 is a possible D gene (5 bases). V was clipped by 0 bases and J by 6 bases, with 15 bases between them. From germline, CDR1 is SGHRS and CDR2 YFSETQ. There are 15 residues in the CDR3. As DNA, the CDR3 is TGCGCCAGCAGCTTGGACGGCAGGGCACCGGCTGAAGCTTTCTTT. Protein: CASSLDGRAPAEAFF.

V is TRBV7-3 and J is TRBJ2-2, with D unresolved. Germline V gene lookup returns CDR1 SGHTA and CDR2 FQGTGA. The CDR3 contains 13 residues. Trimming left V 6 bases short and J 7 bases short, with 12 bases between. The CDR3, as DNA: TGTGCCAGCAGTTCCCTCGGTAGCGGGGAGCTGTTTTTT. Its translation is CASSSLGSGELFF.

This chain uses TRBV2 with TRBJ2-2; 8 positions match TRBD2. The CDR3 covers 17 residues. Germline CDR1 and CDR2: SNHLY and FYNNEI. After removal of 7 bases from V and 2 bases from J, the junction contained 12 bases not matched to a gene. The CDR3 region has the DNA TGTGCCAGCAATTCCCGGGTTATAGCGGGAAACACCGGGGAGCTGTTTTTT. The encoded protein is CASNSRVIAGNTGELFF. Filled out from reference TRBV2 and TRBJ2-2, the complete variable domain reads EPEVTQTPSHQVTQMGQEVILRCVPISNHLYFYWYRQILGQKVEFLVSFYNNEISEKSEIFDDQFSVERPDGSNFTLKIRSTKLEDSAMYFCASNSRVIAGNTGELFFGEGSRLTVL.

The chain couples TRBV5-1 to TRBJ1-2; D is ambiguous. With 2 bases removed from V and 6 bases from J, the gap between germline ends came to 17 bases. Germline V lookup: CDR1 SGHRS, CDR2 YFSETQ. This CDR3 comprises 15 residues. CDR3 loop: CASSLLDLRGDGYTF. The CDR3 region has the DNA TGCGCCAGCAGCTTACTAGACTTACGGGGAGATGGCTACACCTTC.

This clone was seen a few times. This rearrangement joins TRBV10-3 to TRBJ1-2; TRBD1 matches 12 bases. V lost 8 bases and J lost 5; bases outside the gene matches: 6. CDR3 length: 14 amino acids. The germline gives CDR1 ENHRY, CDR2 SYGVKD. CDR3 sequence: CAIFRDRGQYGYTF. In DNA, the CDR3 is TGTGCCATCTTCCGGGACAGGGGGCAATATGGCTACACCTTC.

The V gene is TRBV2, the J gene TRBJ2-7, with a possible D match to TRBD2 (5 bases). Germline-derived CDR1 and CDR2 are SNHLY and FYNNEI. The CDR3 consists of 11 residues. The ends were cut back, 6 bases at V and 4 bases at J, with 7 bases in the middle. CDR3 sequence reads: CASRRRYEQYF. CDR3 nucleotides: TGTGCCAGCAGGCGGAGGTACGAGCAGTACTTC.

The V call is TRBV19, the J call TRBJ1-3; 9 nucleotides agree with TRBD1. The V gene's germline CDR1 is LNHDA and CDR2 SQIVND (reference sequence). Germline trimming cut 6 bases from V and 2 bases from J; bases unmatched to any gene: 5. The CDR3 totals 15 residues. The DNA of the CDR3 is TGTGCCAGTAGAAGGGACAGGGAGGCTGGAAACACCATATATTTT. It yields the protein CASRRDREAGNTIYF.

The chain carries TRBV9 and TRBJ2-1; 8 bases are a match to TRBD2. The V and J ends lost 2 bases and 6 bases, in that order; junction bases with no gene match: 4. CDR1 and CDR2 (germline): SGDLS, YYNGEE. The CDR3 runs 14 residues. The CDR3 sequence: CASSVSGGGNEQFF. CDR3 DNA: TGTGCCAGCAGCGTGAGCGGGGGCGGCAATGAGCAGTTCTTC.

This rearrangement joins TRBV2 to TRBJ1-5, with TRBD1 matching over 7 bases. The CDR3 consists of 16 residues. Germline V gives CDR1 SNHLY, CDR2 FYNNEI. V trimming: 1 base; J trimming: 6 bases; junction bases outside the gene matches: 9. CDR3 sequence reads: CASSEGFRGRGQPQHF. The CDR3 DNA sequence: TGTGCCAGCAGTGAAGGGTTTAGGGGGCGAGGTCAGCCCCAGCATTTT.

The chain is built from TRBV5-8 and TRBJ2-1, with 9 bases aligning to TRBD2. The CDR3 is 18 amino acids. Germline-derived CDR1 and CDR2 are SGHTS and YDEGEE. V shed 3 bases, J shed 8 bases, and the junction held 18 bases outside the gene matches. CDR3 nucleotides: TGTGCCAGCAGCTCATACCCTAAAGGGGCGGGGGGGCCACATGAGCAGTTCTTC. Translating it yields CASSSYPKGAGGPHEQFF.

This clone turned up a few times. The chain employs TRBV18 and TRBJ1-2; 7 bases are a match to TRBD1. Germline CDR1 KGHSH, CDR2 LQKENI. The CDR3 sequence is 13 residues long. Germline trimming cut 4 bases from V and 6 bases from J; bases unmatched to any gene: 5. CDR3 in amino acids: CASSQGASDGYTF. The DNA of the CDR3 is TGTGCCAGCTCACAGGGGGCGAGCGATGGCTACACCTTC.

This clone is a singleton in its sample. This chain links TRBV5-6 with TRBJ2-5, with D tentatively TRBD1 (6 bases). The CDR3 runs to 13 residues. Trimming left V 2 bases short and J 4 bases short, with 9 bases between. Germline-derived CDR1 and CDR2 are SGHDT and YYEEEE. The CDR3 sequence is CASSFTGSETQYF. CDR3 sequence (DNA): TGTGCCAGCAGCTTCACAGGGTCAGAGACCCAGTACTTC.

The rearrangement links TRBV28 to TRBJ1-5, with D perhaps TRBD1 (6 bases). The germline CDR1 and CDR2 sequences are MDHEN and SYDVKM. V dropped 3 bases and J dropped 6 bases, with 15 bases sitting between them. CDR3 length equals 15 residues. The CDR3 DNA follows: TGTGCCAGCAGTTTCATGCAGGGGTTAAGTCAGCCCCAGCATTTT. Translation: CASSFMQGLSQPQHF.

A single count supports this clone. This rearrangement joins TRBV12-3 or TRBV12-4 to TRBJ1-2; TRBD1 matches at 10 bases. V lost 5 bases and J lost 9; bases outside the gene matches: 6. The CDR3 is 13 amino acids. CDR3 sequence reads: CASSHRDRGSYTF. The CDR3, as DNA: TGTGCCAGCAGTCACCGGGACAGGGGAAGCTACACCTTC.